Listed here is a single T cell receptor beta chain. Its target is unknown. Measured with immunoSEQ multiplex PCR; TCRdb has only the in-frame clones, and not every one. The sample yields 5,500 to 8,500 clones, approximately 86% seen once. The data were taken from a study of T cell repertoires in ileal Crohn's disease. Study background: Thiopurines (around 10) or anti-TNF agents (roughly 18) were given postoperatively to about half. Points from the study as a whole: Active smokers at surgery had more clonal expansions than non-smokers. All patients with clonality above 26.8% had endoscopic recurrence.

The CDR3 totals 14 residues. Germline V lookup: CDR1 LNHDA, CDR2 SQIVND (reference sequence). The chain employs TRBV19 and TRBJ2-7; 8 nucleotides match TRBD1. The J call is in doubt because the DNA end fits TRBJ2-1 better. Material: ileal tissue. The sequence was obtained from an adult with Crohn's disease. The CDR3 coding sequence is TGTGCCAGTAATAACAGGGGGTTATACAATGAGCAGTTCTTC. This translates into CASNNRGLYNEQFF.